Below, 10 T cell receptor beta chains from the same sample are listed, as sequenced in a study of memory CD4+ T cells and cytomegalovirus serostatus. Single viable CD3+CD4+CD8-CD45RO+ cells were sorted as the memory CD4+ T cells. The assay was immunoSEQ multiplex PCR, and TCRdb's table has in-frame clones only and misses some. The sample contains approximately 46,000 clones, 70% to 75% of which appear only once. Sample: memory CD4+ T cells from blood. The receptor set was obtained from an adult in good health and CMV-seropositive.

The V call is TRBV6-5, the J call TRBJ1-4; TRBD1 is a possible D gene (6 bases). Trimming pared 6 bases from V and 5 bases from J, leaving 10 bases between. Looked up from germline, CDR1 is MNHEY and CDR2 is SVGAGI. This CDR3 region has 13 residues. The CDR3 spells CASRGGSNEKLFF. The CDR3 nucleotides are TGTGCCAGCAGGGGGGGCTCCAATGAAAAACTGTTTTTT.

This clone turned up a few times. This sequence joins TRBV18 and TRBJ1-1; no reliable D call. The CDR3 is made up of 13 amino acids. Trimming removed 2 bases from V and 4 bases from J, with 8 bases in between. Germline assignment: CDR1 KGHSH and CDR2 LQKENI. For the CDR3, the DNA is TGTGCCAGCTCACCAGAGCGCTCCACTGAAGCTTTCTTT. Encoded protein: CASSPERSTEAFF.

V gene TRBV10-2 combines with J gene TRBJ1-1, with unresolved D. The CDR3 consists of 12 residues. From germline, CDR1 is WSHSY and CDR2 SAAADI. The V and J ends lost 2 bases and 5 bases respectively, with 6 bases between them. Here the CDR3 reads CASSEGVTEAFF. The CDR3 nucleotides read TGCGCCAGCAGTGAGGGTGTTACTGAAGCTTTCTTT.

This chain joins TRBV6-6 and TRBJ2-7; D is undetermined. The V and J ends lost 6 bases and 3 bases respectively, with 9 bases between them. The length of the CDR3 is 12 residues. From germline, CDR1 is MNHNY and CDR2 SVGAGI (reference sequence). The CDR3 nucleotides are TGTGCCAGCAGCCCCCCGGACTACGAGCAGTACTTC. Its protein product is CASSPPDYEQYF.

V and J are TRBV19 and TRBJ1-5; D might be TRBD1 (5 bases). The CDR3 sequence is 15 residues long. The V end was cut by 4 bases, the J end by 0 bases, with 10 bases between. Germline assignment: CDR1 LNHDA and CDR2 SQIVND (reference sequence). The CDR3 region has the DNA TGTGCCAGTAGTACTTGGGACGGTAGCAATCAGCCCCAGCATTTT. Translation gives CASSTWDGSNQPQHF.

This rearrangement joins TRBV6-1 to TRBJ2-1; 8 bases map to TRBD1. The CDR3 runs to 15 residues. V shed 1 base, J shed 8 bases, and the junction held 7 bases outside the gene matches. Germline CDR1 and CDR2: MNHNS and SASEGT. The CDR3, as DNA: TGTGCCAGCAGTGAAGTAGGACAGGGTCAAGATGAGCAGTTCTTC. Translated: CASSEVGQGQDEQFF.

This sequence joins TRBV11-2 and TRBJ2-1, with D perhaps TRBD1 or TRBD2 (6 bases each). V dropped 4 bases and J dropped 2 bases, with 18 bases sitting between them. This CDR3 is built from 17 residues. The germline V gene encodes CDR1 SGHAT and CDR2 FQNNGV. The CDR3 DNA reads TGTGCCAGCAGCTACGGTACAGGGCAGCGGGCCTACAATGAGCAGTTCTTC. Translated, it gives CASSYGTGQRAYNEQFF.

This chain links TRBV11-3 with TRBJ1-2, with unresolved D. CDR1 SGHNT and CDR2 YENEEA come from the germline V gene. Trimming shortened V by 2 bases and J by 6 bases, and 16 bases separated the two germline ends. The CDR3 spans 15 residues. In nucleotides, the CDR3 is TGTGCCAGCAGCTTATACCCAGACGGGCGAGATGGCTACACCTTC. It yields the protein CASSLYPDGRDGYTF.

A few counts support this clone. The CDR3 DNA is TGTGCCAGCAGCTTAGCGGGCTATGGCTACACCTTC. It is translated as CASSLAGYGYTF. The chain combines TRBV7-9 with TRBJ1-2; no clear D gene. Germline V lookup: CDR1 SEHNR, CDR2 FQNEAQ (reference sequence). CDR3 length: 12 amino acids. Trimming removed 0 bases at V and 4 bases at J, with 3 bases between.

V and J are TRBV6-1 and TRBJ2-5, with D hard to call. V was pared by 2 bases and J by 2 bases, with 6 bases between. CDR1 MNHNS and CDR2 SASEGT come from the germline V gene. The CDR3 consists of 13 residues. This chain's CDR3 is CASSEQTQETQYF. The DNA of the CDR3 is TGTGCCAGCAGTGAACAGACACAAGAGACCCAGTACTTC.